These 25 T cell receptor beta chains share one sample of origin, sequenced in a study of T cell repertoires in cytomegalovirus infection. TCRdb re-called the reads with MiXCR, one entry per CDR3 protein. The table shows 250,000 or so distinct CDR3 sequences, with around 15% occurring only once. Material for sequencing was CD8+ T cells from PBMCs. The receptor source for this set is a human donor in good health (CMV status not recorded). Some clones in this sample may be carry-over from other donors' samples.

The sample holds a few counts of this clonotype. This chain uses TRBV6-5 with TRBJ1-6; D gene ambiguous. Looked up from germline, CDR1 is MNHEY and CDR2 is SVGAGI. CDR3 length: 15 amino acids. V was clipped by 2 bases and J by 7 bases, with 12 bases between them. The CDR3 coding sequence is TGTGCCAGCAGTTACGGGGAGGGTAGCAATTCACCCCTCCACTTT. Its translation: CASSYGEGSNSPLHF.

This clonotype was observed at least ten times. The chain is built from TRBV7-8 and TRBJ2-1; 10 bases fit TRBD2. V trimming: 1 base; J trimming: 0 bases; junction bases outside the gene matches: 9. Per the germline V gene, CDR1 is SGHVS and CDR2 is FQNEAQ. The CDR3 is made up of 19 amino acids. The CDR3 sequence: CASSLDGTSGASSYNEQFF. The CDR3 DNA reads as TGTGCCAGCAGCTTAGACGGTACTAGCGGGGCGAGCTCCTACAATGAGCAGTTCTTC.

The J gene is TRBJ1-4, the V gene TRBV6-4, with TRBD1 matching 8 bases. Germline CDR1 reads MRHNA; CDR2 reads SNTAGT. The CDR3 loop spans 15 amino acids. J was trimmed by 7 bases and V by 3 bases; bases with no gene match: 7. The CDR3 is CASSESGGEGEKLFF. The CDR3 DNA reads TGTGCCAGCAGTGAATCAGGGGGCGAAGGTGAAAAACTGTTTTTT.

CDR3 residues: CASRPNRPGETQYF. The CDR3 region has the DNA TGTGCCAGCAGACCTAACAGGCCCGGAGAGACCCAGTACTTC. The chain is built from TRBV28 and TRBJ2-5, with D possibly being TRBD1 (5 bases). The V and J ends lost 6 bases and 4 bases respectively, with 15 bases between them. Germline lookup yields CDR1 MDHEN and CDR2 SYDVKM. The CDR3 length is 14 residues.

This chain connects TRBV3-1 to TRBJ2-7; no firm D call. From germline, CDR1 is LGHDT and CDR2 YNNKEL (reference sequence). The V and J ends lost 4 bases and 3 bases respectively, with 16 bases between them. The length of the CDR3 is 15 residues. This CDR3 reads CASSRPFATHYEQYF. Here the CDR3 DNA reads TGTGCCAGCAGCCGGCCCTTCGCGACCCACTACGAGCAGTACTTC.

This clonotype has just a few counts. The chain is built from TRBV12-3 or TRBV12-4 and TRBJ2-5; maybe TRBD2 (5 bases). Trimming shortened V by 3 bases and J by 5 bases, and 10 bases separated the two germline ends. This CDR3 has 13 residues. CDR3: CASSFAGPETQYF. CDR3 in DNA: TGTGCCAGCAGTTTCGCGGGTCCTGAGACCCAGTACTTC.

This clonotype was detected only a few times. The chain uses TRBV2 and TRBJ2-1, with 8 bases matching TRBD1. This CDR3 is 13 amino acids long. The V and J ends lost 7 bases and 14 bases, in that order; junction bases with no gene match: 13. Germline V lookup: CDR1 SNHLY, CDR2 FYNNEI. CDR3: CASITKQGDLEFF. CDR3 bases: TGTGCCAGCATCACCAAACAGGGGGACCTCGAGTTCTTC.

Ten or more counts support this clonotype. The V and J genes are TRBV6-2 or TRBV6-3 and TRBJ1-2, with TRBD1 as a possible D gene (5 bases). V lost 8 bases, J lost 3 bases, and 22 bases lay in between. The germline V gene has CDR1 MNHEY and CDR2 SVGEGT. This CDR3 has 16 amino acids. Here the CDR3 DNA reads TGTGCCAGCGGGTCGATCTTCAGGGATGGCGACTATGGCTACACCTTC. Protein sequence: CASGSIFRDGDYGYTF.

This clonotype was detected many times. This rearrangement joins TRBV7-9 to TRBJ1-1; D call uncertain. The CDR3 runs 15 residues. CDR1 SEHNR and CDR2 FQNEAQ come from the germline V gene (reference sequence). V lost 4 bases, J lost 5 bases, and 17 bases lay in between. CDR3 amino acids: CASSSSSGERTEAFF. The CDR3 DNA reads TGTGCCAGCAGCTCCAGCTCCGGGGAGAGGACTGAAGCTTTCTTT.

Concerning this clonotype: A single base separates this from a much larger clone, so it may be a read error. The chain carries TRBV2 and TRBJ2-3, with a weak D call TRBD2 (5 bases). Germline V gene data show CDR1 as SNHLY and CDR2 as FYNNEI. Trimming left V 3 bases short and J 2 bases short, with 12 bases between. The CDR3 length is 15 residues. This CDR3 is CASSDERRSTDTQYF. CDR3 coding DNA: TGTGCCAGCAGTGATGAGCGGAGGTCCACAGATACGCAGTATTTT.

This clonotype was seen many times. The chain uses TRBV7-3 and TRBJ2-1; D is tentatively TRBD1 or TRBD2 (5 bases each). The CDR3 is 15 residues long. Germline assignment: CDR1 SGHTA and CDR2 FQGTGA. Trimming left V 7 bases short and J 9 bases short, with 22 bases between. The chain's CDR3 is CASKALSPGRSEQFF. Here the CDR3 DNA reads TGTGCCAGCAAAGCTTTGTCGCCGGGGCGGAGTGAGCAGTTCTTC. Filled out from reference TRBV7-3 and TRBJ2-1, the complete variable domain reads GAGVSQTPSNKVTEKGKYVELRCDPISGHTALYWYRQSLGQGPEFLIYFQGTGAADDSGLPNDRFFAVRPEGSVSTLKIQRTERGDSAVYLCASKALSPGRSEQFFGPGTRLTVL.

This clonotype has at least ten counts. The CDR3 sequence is CASSLFWTEAFF. In DNA, the CDR3 is TGTGCCAGCAGTTTATTCTGGACTGAAGCTTTCTTT. The J gene is TRBJ1-1, the V gene TRBV28; no definite D call. The CDR3 runs 12 residues. Trimming removed 1 base at V and 5 bases at J, with 5 bases between. Looked up from germline, CDR1 is MDHEN and CDR2 is SYDVKM. Using reference TRBV28 and TRBJ1-1 for the parts outside the CDR3, the full variable domain is DVKVTQSSRYLVKRTGEKVFLECVQDMDHENMFWYRQDPGLGLRLIYFSYDVKMKEKGDIPEGYSVSREKKERFSLILESASTNQTSMYLCASSLFWTEAFFGQGTRLTVV.

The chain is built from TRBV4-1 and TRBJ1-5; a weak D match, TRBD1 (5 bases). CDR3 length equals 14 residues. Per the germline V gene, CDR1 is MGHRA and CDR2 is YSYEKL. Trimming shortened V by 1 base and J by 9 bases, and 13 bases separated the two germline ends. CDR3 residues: CASSQGSQGRPQHF. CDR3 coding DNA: TGCGCCAGCAGCCAAGGTTCTCAGGGACGGCCCCAGCATTTT.

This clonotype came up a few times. The CDR3 here is CASSLDLAGVLNTGELFF. DNA of the CDR3: TGCGCCAGCAGCTTGGATCTAGCGGGGGTTTTGAACACCGGGGAGCTGTTTTTT. This chain uses TRBV5-1 with TRBJ2-2; 10 bases fit TRBD2. This CDR3 comprises 18 residues. Per the germline V gene, CDR1 is SGHRS and CDR2 is YFSETQ. The V segment lost 0 bases and the J segment 1 base; nucleotides outside the gene matches: 6. The full variable domain, completed using reference TRBV5-1 and TRBJ2-2, is KAGVTQTPRYLIKTRGQQVTLSCSPISGHRSVSWYQQTPGQGLQFLFEYFSETQRNKGNFPGRFSGRQFSNSRSEMNVSTLELGDSALYLCASSLDLAGVLNTGELFFGEGSRLTVL.

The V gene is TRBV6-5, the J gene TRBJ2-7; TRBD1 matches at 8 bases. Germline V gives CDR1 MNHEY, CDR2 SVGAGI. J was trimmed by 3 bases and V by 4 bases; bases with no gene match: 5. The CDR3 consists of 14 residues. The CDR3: CASSSDRANYEQYF. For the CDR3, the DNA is TGTGCCAGCAGTTCGGACAGGGCAAACTACGAGCAGTACTTC.

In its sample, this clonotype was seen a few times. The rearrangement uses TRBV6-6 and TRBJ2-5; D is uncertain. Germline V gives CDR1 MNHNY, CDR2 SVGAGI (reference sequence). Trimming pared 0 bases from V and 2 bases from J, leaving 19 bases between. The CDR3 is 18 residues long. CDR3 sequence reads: CASSYSYQDLGQQETQYF. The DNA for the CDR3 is TGTGCCAGCAGTTACTCGTACCAGGACCTCGGGCAGCAAGAGACCCAGTACTTC.

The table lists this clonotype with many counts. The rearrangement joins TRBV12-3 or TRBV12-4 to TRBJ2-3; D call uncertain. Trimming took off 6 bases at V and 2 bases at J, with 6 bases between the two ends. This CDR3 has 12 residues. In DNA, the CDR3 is TGTGCCAGCAGGACGTCCACAGATACGCAGTATTTT. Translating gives CASRTSTDTQYF.

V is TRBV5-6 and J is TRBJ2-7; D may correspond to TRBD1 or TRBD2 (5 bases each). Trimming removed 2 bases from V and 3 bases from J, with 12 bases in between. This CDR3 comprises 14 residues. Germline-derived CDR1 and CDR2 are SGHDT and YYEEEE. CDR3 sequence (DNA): TGTGCCAGCAGCTTTTCCTCGAGGGGCTACGAGCAGTACTTC. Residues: CASSFSSRGYEQYF.

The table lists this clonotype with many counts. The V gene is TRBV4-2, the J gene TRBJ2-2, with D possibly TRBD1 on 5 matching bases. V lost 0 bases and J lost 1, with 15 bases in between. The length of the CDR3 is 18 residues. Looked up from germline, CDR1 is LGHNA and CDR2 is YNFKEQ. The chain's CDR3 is CASSQDFFRVGNTGELFF. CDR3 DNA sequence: TGTGCCAGCAGCCAAGATTTCTTCAGGGTCGGGAACACCGGGGAGCTGTTTTTT.

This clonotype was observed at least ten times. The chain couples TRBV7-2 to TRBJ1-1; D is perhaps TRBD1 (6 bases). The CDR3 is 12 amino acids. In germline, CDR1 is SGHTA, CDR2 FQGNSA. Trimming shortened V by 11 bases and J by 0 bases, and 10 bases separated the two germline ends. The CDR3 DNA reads TGTGCCGGGGGCGTTCTGAACACTGAAGCTTTCTTT. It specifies CAGGVLNTEAFF.

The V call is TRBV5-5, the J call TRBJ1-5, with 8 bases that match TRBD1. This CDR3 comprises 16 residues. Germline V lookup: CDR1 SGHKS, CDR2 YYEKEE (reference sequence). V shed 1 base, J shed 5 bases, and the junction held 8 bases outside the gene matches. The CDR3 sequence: CASSLIFQGAYQPQHF. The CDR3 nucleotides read TGTGCCAGCAGCTTGATCTTCCAGGGGGCATATCAGCCCCAGCATTTT.

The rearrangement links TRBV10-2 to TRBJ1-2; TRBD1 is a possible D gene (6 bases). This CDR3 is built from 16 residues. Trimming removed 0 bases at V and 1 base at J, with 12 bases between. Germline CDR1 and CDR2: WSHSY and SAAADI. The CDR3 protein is CASSESADSVNYGYTF. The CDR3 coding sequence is TGCGCCAGCAGTGAGTCGGCGGACAGCGTTAACTATGGCTACACCTTC.

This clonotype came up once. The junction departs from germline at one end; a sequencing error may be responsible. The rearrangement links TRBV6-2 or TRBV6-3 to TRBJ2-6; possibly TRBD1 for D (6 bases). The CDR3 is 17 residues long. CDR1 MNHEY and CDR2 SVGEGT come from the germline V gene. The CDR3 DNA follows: TGTGCCAGCAGTTACTTGGACAGATTCTCTGGGGCCCACGTCCTGACTTTC. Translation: CASSYLDRFSGAHVLTF.

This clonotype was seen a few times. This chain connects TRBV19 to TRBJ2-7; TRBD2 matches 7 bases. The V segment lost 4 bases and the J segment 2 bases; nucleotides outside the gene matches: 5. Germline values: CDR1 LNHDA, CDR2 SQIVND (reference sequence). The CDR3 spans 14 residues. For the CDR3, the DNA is TGTGCCAGTAGTACTAGCGGAGGACCCTACGAGCAGTACTTC. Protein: CASSTSGGPYEQYF.

CDR3 DNA: TGCAGTGCTCAGGGGACAGCCTCTAGCTATGGCTACACCTTC. Translating it yields CSAQGTASSYGYTF. The chain couples TRBV20-1 to TRBJ1-2; 7 nucleotides match TRBD1. This CDR3 contains 14 residues. Germline V gene data show CDR1 as DFQATT and CDR2 as SNEGSKA (reference sequence). The ends lost 5 bases at V and 4 bases at J; junction bases unmatched: 10.